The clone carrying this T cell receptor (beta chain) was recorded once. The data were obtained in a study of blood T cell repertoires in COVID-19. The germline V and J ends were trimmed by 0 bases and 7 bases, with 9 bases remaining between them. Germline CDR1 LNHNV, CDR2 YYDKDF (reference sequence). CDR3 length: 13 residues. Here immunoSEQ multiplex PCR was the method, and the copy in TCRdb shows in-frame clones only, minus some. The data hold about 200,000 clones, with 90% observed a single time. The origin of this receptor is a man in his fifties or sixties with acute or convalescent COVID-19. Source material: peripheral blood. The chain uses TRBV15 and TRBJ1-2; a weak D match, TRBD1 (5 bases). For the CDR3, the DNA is TGTGCCACCAGCAGAGACAGGGAGGGTGGCTACACCTTC. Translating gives CATSRDREGGYTF.